This T cell receptor beta chain is drawn from a study of blood T cell repertoires in COVID-19 (dated by TCRdb to about 2020). With regard to the full study: Samples covering the acute and convalescent phases of COVID-19 were provided by collaborators in the United States, Italy and Spain. Deeply sampled blood TCRbeta repertoires from subjects exposed to, actively infected with, or recovered from COVID-19 were included in the dataset. The prospective study material was composed of cDNA or gDNA derived from T cells, B-cell-depleted T cells, or PBMCs. The samples were drawn from the first 160 participants of the ongoing ImmuneRACE study and from more than 1,000 subjects provided by 6 global collaborators. Where available, HLA class I and class II types were taken from metadata supplied by the sample provider and were not determined by assay-based typing. The repertoires were released in a freely available public database meant as a resource for research on the immune response to SARS-CoV-2. The sample metadata nearly always contained a de-identified subject ID, COVID-19 status, age in years and sex. Points the paper makes about the study in general: The quantity of clinical and demographic metadata differed by source and by participant and was supplied without curation.

The collaborating institutions used their own protocols to collect whole blood in K2EDTA tubes. For TCRbeta analysis, collaborator samples were shipped as frozen whole blood, as isolated PBMCs, or as DNA extracted from either sample type. On this clone itself: The antigen it recognizes is unknown. No per-base quality is available; no much larger clone lies one base away.

Its CDR3 holds 15 amino acids, cysteine through phenylalanine. Only the CDR3 portion is preserved as DNA: 45 bases, with reading frame beginning at the first base. Trimming costs V 2 bases and J 1 base, and their ends lie 12 bases apart. The germline V gene gives CDR1 as SGHRS and CDR2 as YFSETQ. TCRbeta CDR3 regions were amplified from genomic DNA by means of the immunoSEQ Assay, a bias-controlled multiplex PCR. The authors' pipeline ran thus. The number of nucleated cells in each sample was estimated by amplification of reference gene primers within the assay. Sequence reads were collapsed and filtered to measure the absolute abundance of every unique TCRbeta CDR3 rearrangement. For each sample, productive Simpson clonality was calculated as the square root of Simpson's diversity index over productive rearrangements. Drawn from immuneACCESS, this table holds only the in-frame rearrangements with V and J called that TCRdb kept. Clones are partly lost; checked studies trace under half to an unresolved V gene and leave the rest unexplained. D and trimming come from the DNA, and the V and J calls and clone size come from that table. The sample includes fewer than 150,000 clones, with around 79% observed a single time. The ten largest account for 2% to 3% of the sample.

The sequencing input was peripheral blood. Recombination joined TRBV5-1 with TRBJ1-2; the D segment could be TRBD1, given 6 matching bases. This TCR derives from a man aged 50 or older with acute or convalescent COVID-19. Read as DNA, the sequence is TGCGCCAGCAGCTTAACAGGGATGGGTAACTATGGCTACACCTTC. This gives the protein CASSLTGMGNYGYTF.